This T cell receptor (beta chain) was profiled in a study of T cell repertoires in cytomegalovirus infection. Whole-study context: Indicated by public TCR beta signatures were CMV infection and matching HLA type.

Germline V gene data show CDR1 as SQVTM and CDR2 as ANQGSEA. The CDR3 is 14 amino acids. V lost 4 bases, J lost 7 bases, and 17 bases lay in between. Via MiXCR, TCRdb re-called the reads, giving one row per CDR3 protein. The table lists approximately 76,000 distinct CDR3 sequences, about 3.8% of them singletons. This clonotype was detected ten times or more. The receptor was derived from a human donor in good health (CMV status not recorded). Some clones in this sample may be carry-over from other donors' samples. The chain employs TRBV29-1 and TRBJ2-1, with TRBD2 as a possible D gene (6 bases). The sample consisted of PBMCs. The CDR3 sequence: CSVVGTVTWNEQFF. CDR3 bases: TGCAGCGTTGTTGGGACTGTAACATGGAATGAGCAGTTCTTC.